These 30 T cell receptor beta chains were sequenced from one sample in a study of blood T cell repertoires in COVID-19. Libraries were prepared by immunoSEQ multiplex PCR; TCRdb keeps only in-frame clonotypes and omits some of them. Of around 160,000 clones in the sample, more than 90% are singletons; the top ten hold about 18%. Sequences were obtained from peripheral blood. These receptors all stem from a man aged 60 to 69 with active or convalescent COVID-19.

The V call is TRBV18, the J call TRBJ2-2; D gene unclear. The germline V gene has CDR1 KGHSH and CDR2 LQKENI. Trimming cost V 3 bases and J 0 bases, with 8 bases left between them. CDR3 length equals 15 residues. The CDR3 coding sequence is TGTGCCAGCTCACCGTGGAGAGCGAACACCGGGGAGCTGTTTTTT. Its translation is CASSPWRANTGELFF.

This chain's CDR3 is CAIRTGTGTQETQYF. The CDR3 coding sequence is TGTGCCATCAGGACCGGGACAGGGACACAAGAGACCCAGTACTTC. This chain uses TRBV10-3 with TRBJ2-5; 9 bases line up with TRBD1. The CDR3 has 15 residues. V shed 6 bases, J shed 2 bases, and the junction held 7 bases outside the gene matches. Germline V gene lookup returns CDR1 ENHRY and CDR2 SYGVKD.

The gene calls are TRBV5-1 and TRBJ2-1; 11 bases fit TRBD2. Germline trimming cut 4 bases from V and 3 bases from J; bases unmatched to any gene: 6. The CDR3 sequence is 16 residues long. Germline-derived CDR1 and CDR2 are SGHRS and YFSETQ. CDR3 DNA: TGCGCCAGCAGCACCCTGACTAGCGGGATCTACAATGAGCAGTTCTTC. It specifies CASSTLTSGIYNEQFF.

This clone has only a few counts. The chain combines TRBV4-1 with TRBJ1-4; no firm D call. Germline lookup yields CDR1 MGHRA and CDR2 YSYEKL. Trimming shortened V by 5 bases and J by 0 bases, and 16 bases separated the two germline ends. The CDR3 is 17 residues long. CDR3 sequence reads: CASSKSGQVTTNEKLFF. The CDR3 bases are TGCGCCAGCAGCAAAAGCGGGCAGGTTACAACTAATGAAAAACTGTTTTTT.

The chain carries TRBV10-3 and TRBJ2-1; TRBD2 aligns across 8 bases. The CDR3 is made up of 12 amino acids. After removal of 8 bases from V and 9 bases from J, the junction contained 6 bases not matched to a gene. Germline V gene lookup returns CDR1 ENHRY and CDR2 SYGVKD. The CDR3, as DNA: TGTGCCATCGCAAGCGGGGGAACTGAGCAGTTCTTC. Encoded protein: CAIASGGTEQFF.

This rearrangement joins TRBV4-2 to TRBJ1-4; a possible D gene is TRBD1 (6 bases). CDR3 length: 15 amino acids. The germline gives CDR1 LGHNA, CDR2 YNFKEQ. Between the trimmed V and J ends, which lost 0 bases and 5 bases, there was a span of 10 bases. CDR3 coding DNA: TGTGCCAGCAGCCAAGAAGGGGGGGGGAATGAAAAACTGTTTTTT. Translation gives CASSQEGGGNEKLFF.

This clone was detected once. The V and J genes are TRBV6-5 and TRBJ2-7; possible D gene TRBD1, 5 bases. The CDR3 consists of 14 residues. Trimming cost V 5 bases and J 3 bases, with 14 bases left between them. Germline V gives CDR1 MNHEY, CDR2 SVGAGI. Here the CDR3 DNA reads TGTGCCAGCAGTCCCCAGGGTTTGGACTACGAGCAGTACTTC. Amino acid sequence: CASSPQGLDYEQYF.

The chain links TRBV20-1 to TRBJ2-7; unclear D gene. Germline lookup yields CDR1 DFQATT and CDR2 SNEGSKA (reference sequence). Trimming pared 3 bases from V and 1 base from J, leaving 10 bases between. There are 13 residues in the CDR3. CDR3 in amino acids: CSASLPHSYEQYF. In DNA form, the CDR3 reads TGCAGTGCTAGTCTCCCACATTCCTACGAGCAGTACTTC.

This clone was seen a handful of times. V and J are TRBV5-1 and TRBJ2-7; a possible D gene is TRBD2 (6 bases). Germline assignment: CDR1 SGHRS and CDR2 YFSETQ. V lost 4 bases, J lost 3 bases, and 14 bases lay in between. CDR3 length: 14 amino acids. The CDR3, as DNA: TGCGCCAGCAGCCATGGTAGCGGAGGCTACGAGCAGTACTTC. Its translation: CASSHGSGGYEQYF.

The chain recombines TRBV6-5 with TRBJ1-4, with a weak D call TRBD1 (5 bases). V was cut by 4 bases and J by 4 bases, with 13 bases left in between. Per the germline V gene, CDR1 is MNHEY and CDR2 is SVGAGI. This CDR3 spans 15 amino acids. CDR3 sequence reads: CASSSLTAYNEKLFF. Written as DNA, the CDR3 is TGTGCCAGCAGTTCCCTGACAGCTTATAATGAAAAACTGTTTTTT.

This chain connects TRBV11-2 to TRBJ1-1, with D perhaps TRBD1 (6 bases). The CDR3 extends over 15 amino acids. Germline loops: CDR1 SGHAT, CDR2 FQNNGV. V was shortened by 5 bases and J by 3 bases, with 16 bases between the two germline ends. The CDR3 loop reads CASSPVLGGYTEAFF. The CDR3 bases are TGTGCCAGCAGCCCGGTCCTAGGGGGATACACTGAAGCTTTCTTT.

In its sample, this clone was seen a few times. J is TRBJ2-1 and V is TRBV27, with 8 bases that match TRBD1. The CDR3 is 16 amino acids. CDR1 and CDR2 from the germline V gene are MNHEY and SMNVEV (reference sequence). The V gene end was trimmed by 4 bases and the J gene end by 0 bases; junction bases not matched to a gene: 5. The CDR3 is CASSSGQVSSYNEQFF. The DNA of the CDR3 is TGTGCCAGCAGTTCGGGACAGGTCAGCTCCTACAATGAGCAGTTCTTC.

The V gene is TRBV7-2, the J gene TRBJ1-4, with D unresolved. CDR3 length: 14 amino acids. Trimming shortened V by 0 bases and J by 4 bases, and 6 bases separated the two germline ends. The germline V gene has CDR1 SGHTA and CDR2 FQGNSA. CDR3 in amino acids: CASSLAASNEKLFF. The CDR3 nucleotides are TGTGCCAGCAGCTTAGCGGCCAGTAATGAAAAACTGTTTTTT.

The CDR3 DNA reads as TGTGCCAGTAGTACCACAGGAAGGTACAGGGGGGGGAGCTCTGGGGCCAACGTCCTGACTTTC. Protein: CASSTTGRYRGGSSGANVLTF. The V gene is TRBV19, the J gene TRBJ2-6; D may be TRBD1 (8 bases). Trimming removed 4 bases at V and 0 bases at J, with 25 bases between. The CDR3 has 21 amino acids. CDR1 and CDR2 from the germline V gene are LNHDA and SQIVND (reference sequence).

The chain carries TRBV5-5 and TRBJ2-3; the match to TRBD2 covers 11 bases. CDR1 is SGHKS, CDR2 YYEKEE, per germline (reference sequence). This CDR3 has 16 amino acids. Germline trimming cut 2 bases from V and 3 bases from J; bases unmatched to any gene: 5. The CDR3 bases are TGTGCCAGCAGCTTACTAGCGGGGGCCCAGACAGATACGCAGTATTTT. Encoded protein: CASSLLAGAQTDTQYF.

This clone was seen a handful of times. The chain employs TRBV10-3 and TRBJ1-6; D is possibly TRBD1 (6 bases). This CDR3 is built from 14 residues. V gave up 4 bases and J gave up 7 bases, with 11 bases separating them. Germline V gene sequence: CDR1 ENHRY, CDR2 SYGVKD. CDR3 coding DNA: TGTGCCATCAGTGCCACAGGGCTGAATTCACCCCTCCACTTT. As protein: CAISATGLNSPLHF.

The chain's CDR3 is CASSMVASGSLRETQYF. The CDR3 nucleotides read TGTGCCAGTAGTATGGTGGCTAGCGGGAGCCTCCGGGAGACCCAGTACTTC. The chain combines TRBV19 with TRBJ2-5, with TRBD2 matching over 10 bases. The germline V gene encodes CDR1 LNHDA and CDR2 SQIVND (reference sequence). The CDR3 length is 17 residues. Trimming took 3 bases from V and 5 from J; bases not matched to a gene: 12.

The V gene is TRBV7-9, the J gene TRBJ2-2, with a tentative D call TRBD1 (6 bases). The CDR3 spans 13 residues. Germline CDR1 and CDR2: SEHNR and FQNEAQ (reference sequence). Trimming cost V 6 bases and J 6 bases, with 11 bases left between them. CDR3 nucleotides: TGTGCCAGCAGGGAGAAGGGGGCCGGGGAGCTGTTTTTT. This encodes CASREKGAGELFF.

The V and J genes are TRBV7-6 and TRBJ1-4; a weak D match, TRBD1 (5 bases). The V end was cut by 5 bases, the J end by 8 bases, with 18 bases between. The CDR3 totals 15 residues. Looked up from germline, CDR1 is SGHVS and CDR2 is FNYEAQ. CDR3 DNA sequence: TGTGCCAGCAGCCAATCTGGGGGGGTGAGAGAAAAACTGTTTTTT. This translates into CASSQSGGVREKLFF.

The chain uses TRBV19 and TRBJ1-1; D is ambiguous. Per the germline V gene, CDR1 is LNHDA and CDR2 is SQIVND (reference sequence). Trimming took 6 bases from V and 2 from J, leaving 10 bases between them. This CDR3 is 13 amino acids long. Written as DNA, the CDR3 is TGTGCCAGTAGGCCAGGCCCAAACACTGAAGCTTTCTTT. Encoded protein: CASRPGPNTEAFF.

The J gene is TRBJ1-1, the V gene TRBV6-4; TRBD1 matches 7 bases. CDR1 and CDR2 (germline): MRHNA, SNTAGT. The CDR3 covers 15 residues. V lost 4 bases, J lost 4 bases, and 9 bases stayed unmatched. This chain's CDR3 is CASSVIGGSLTEAFF. In DNA form, the CDR3 reads TGTGCCAGCAGTGTTATAGGGGGCTCGCTCACTGAAGCTTTCTTT.

CDR3 amino acids: CASSLYVQGPNSPLHF. The CDR3 coding sequence is TGTGCCAGCAGCCTCTATGTGCAGGGGCCTAATTCACCCCTCCACTTT. The chain recombines TRBV5-6 with TRBJ1-6, with a tentative D call TRBD1 (6 bases). The CDR3 is 16 residues long. Germline loops: CDR1 SGHDT, CDR2 YYEEEE. Trimming stripped 4 bases from V and 6 bases from J, with 17 bases between.

The CDR3 here is CASSSEQGANTGELFF. In nucleotides, the CDR3 is TGTGCCAGCAGCTCAGAGCAGGGGGCGAACACCGGGGAGCTGTTTTTT. This rearrangement joins TRBV11-3 to TRBJ2-2; the match to TRBD1 covers 7 bases. CDR3 length equals 16 residues. The V segment lost 4 bases and the J segment 0 bases; nucleotides outside the gene matches: 5. CDR1 SGHNT and CDR2 YENEEA come from the germline V gene.

The chain has TRBV19 and TRBJ2-7; D may be TRBD1 (6 bases). Trimming removed 5 bases at V and 3 bases at J, with 17 bases between. This CDR3 has 15 amino acids. CDR1 LNHDA and CDR2 SQIVND come from the germline V gene (reference sequence). The CDR3 region has the DNA TGTGCCAGTAGTCCCAGGGGCGGGCTTATCTACGAGCAGTACTTC. The encoded protein is CASSPRGGLIYEQYF.

The V and J genes are TRBV10-1 and TRBJ1-1, with D possibly matching TRBD1 (5 bases). V was pared by 4 bases and J by 5 bases, with 11 bases between. Germline values: CDR1 WNHNN, CDR2 SYGVQD (reference sequence). This CDR3 has 13 amino acids. CDR3 in DNA: TGCGCCAGCAGTGGGCAGGGTCCGACTGAAGCTTTCTTT. Its translation is CASSGQGPTEAFF.

The rearrangement links TRBV5-1 to TRBJ1-4, with 7 bases lining up with TRBD1. Germline lookup yields CDR1 SGHRS and CDR2 YFSETQ. The CDR3 runs to 14 residues. Unmatched junction bases numbered 7, after V lost 4 bases and J lost 7 bases. The CDR3 spells CASSVQGVGEKLFF. Here the CDR3 DNA reads TGCGCCAGCAGCGTTCAGGGGGTGGGTGAAAAACTGTTTTTT.

The V gene is TRBV3-1 (or the pseudogene TRBV3-2), the J gene TRBJ2-1, with D possibly matching TRBD2 (5 bases). Between the trimmed V and J ends, which lost 4 bases and 9 bases, there was a span of 13 bases. Germline CDR1 is LGHDT and CDR2 is YNNKEL (reference sequence). The CDR3 has 13 residues. The CDR3 here is CASSLLLGLEQFF. In DNA form, the CDR3 reads TGTGCCAGCAGCCTCCTACTAGGTCTTGAGCAGTTCTTC.

The chain carries TRBV9 and TRBJ2-1, with D possibly matching TRBD2 (6 bases). Germline values: CDR1 SGDLS, CDR2 YYNGEE. The V gene lost 5 bases and the J gene lost 0 bases, with 9 bases spanning the gap. This CDR3 is 14 amino acids long. CDR3 sequence: CASREGHSYNEQFF. As DNA, the CDR3 is TGTGCCAGCAGGGAGGGGCACTCCTACAATGAGCAGTTCTTC.

The chain recombines TRBV6-5 with TRBJ2-7, with 7 bases aligning to TRBD1. Trimming at V came to 6 bases and at J to 3 bases, leaving 8 bases not matched to a gene. The CDR3 length is 14 residues. Per germline, CDR1 MNHEY and CDR2 SVGAGI. CDR3 sequence (DNA): TGTGCCAGCAGGACACAGGGGATGAGCTACGAGCAGTACTTC. Amino acids: CASRTQGMSYEQYF.

This clone appeared once. V and J are TRBV30 and TRBJ1-5, with TRBD1 as a possible D gene (5 bases). V lost 3 bases, J lost 0 bases, and 12 bases lay in between. The CDR3 covers 15 residues. Per germline, CDR1 GTSNPN and CDR2 SVGIG (reference sequence). CDR3 amino acids: CAWSSRGYSNQPQHF. CDR3 sequence (DNA): TGTGCCTGGAGCTCTAGGGGCTATAGCAATCAGCCCCAGCATTTT.